Listed below are T cell receptor beta chains from one sample, sequenced in a study of CD4 and CD8 cells across lung adenocarcinoma regions. TCRdb independently ran MiXCR on the PCR reads; one entry per CDR3 protein. The profile shows 15,000 to 20,000 distinct CDR3 sequences, about 50% of them singletons. Sequenced material: CD8+ T cells from the margin of a lung tumor. These receptors were collected from a male donor with lung adenocarcinoma. The CD4 and CD8 labels of this study may be unreliable. Both conserved end residues are part of each CDR3. D genes are given only for firm matches. Only some rows state a clone size, as once, few, many or a class for expanded clones.

d_call	j_call	v_call	clone_size	cdr3_nt	cdr3_aa
TRBD2	TRBJ2-1	TRBV15	few	TGTGCCACCAGCAGAGATCGCAAGGGACTAGCGGGAGAGGGGAGCTTCTACAATGAGCAGTTCTTC	CATSRDRKGLAGEGSFYNEQFF
NA	TRBJ2-3	TRBV25-1	medium-sized	TGTGCCAGCCGGAGGGGGAGGGCCGTTGAGACAGATACGCAGTATTTT	CASRRGRAVETDTQYF
NA	TRBJ2-5	TRBV10-1	NA	TGCGCCAGGGGTGAGGGGGGAGGGGGCCCAGAGACGCAGTACTTC	CARGEGGGGPETQYF
NA	TRBJ2-7	TRBV6-1	few	TGTGCCAGCACCTCACTTGGCTACGAGCAGTACTTC	CASTSLGYEQYF
NA	TRBJ1-6	TRBV28	NA	TGTGCCAGCAGCGTCGCCCCTAGATCACCCCTCCACTTT	CASSVAPRSPLHF
NA	TRBJ2-3	TRBV10-3	once	TGTGCGTGCCGCGTTCCGGGGCGATCAGCCAAAGATACGCAGTACTTT	CACRVPGRSAKDTQYF
TRBD2	TRBJ2-3	TRBV6-1	NA	TGTGCCTGCAGCGATCCGGGGGGGTCAGCCAAAAACATTCAGTATTTT	CACSDPGGSAKNIQYF
NA	TRBJ2-4	TRBV27	NA	TGTTCCGGCGGGCCCGGGGGCCGGGCCCAAGACACCCAGTACTTC	CSGGPGGRAQDTQYF
NA	TRBJ1-1	TRBV27	many	TGTGCCAGCAGTCCCCCGAGGGGTGTCACTGAAGCTTTCTTT	CASSPPRGVTEAFF
NA	TRBJ2-1	TRBV6-1	few	TGTGCCAGCAGTGAAGGGGCCTACAATGAGCAGTTCTTC	CASSEGAYNEQFF
NA	TRBJ1-2	TRBV6-1	NA	TGTGCCAGCAGCCCCATGGGAGGGATTTATGGCTACACCTTC	CASSPMGGIYGYTF
TRBD1	TRBJ1-1	TRBV27	many	TGTGCCAGCAGTTTATTAGTAGGGGACAGGATTTACACTGAAGCTTTCTTT	CASSLLVGDRIYTEAFF
NA	TRBJ2-5	TRBV10-3	NA	TGTGCCGGGGGTACCGGGGGCCGTGGCAAAGATACCCAGTACTTC	CAGGTGGRGKDTQYF
NA	TRBJ2-5	TRBV15	many	TGTGCCACTGGAGCGATGGGGACCCAGTACTTC	CATGAMGTQYF
NA	TRBJ2-4	TRBV11-2	NA	TGTGCCAGGGGGGATGAGTTGCGTGACTACGAGATTCAGTACTTC	CARGDELRDYEIQYF
TRBD1	TRBJ1-4	TRBV10-3	NA	TGTGCCCCCCGGGACAGGGTTTATTATGAAAAACTGTTTTTT	CAPRDRVYYEKLFF
NA	TRBJ1-1	TRBV6-1	NA	TGTGCCAGCAGAGAAACCAATCAGGGAGATACCACTGAAGCTTTCTTT	CASRETNQGDTTEAFF
TRBD2	TRBJ2-1	TRBV6-4	NA	TGTGCCAGCAGTGTCGAGCGGGGGAGCAACAATGAGCAGTTCTTC	CASSVERGSNNEQFF
TRBD1	TRBJ2-5	TRBV7-9	once	TGTGCCAGCAGCCCCAACAGGGGTGTGTGGGAGACCCAGTACTTC	CASSPNRGVWETQYF
NA	TRBJ2-5	TRBV6-1	NA	TGTGCCTGGAGTGAAGGGGGTTTGCTAGGGGGGGGGCCTTTCTCAGAGACCCTGTCTTTC	CAWSEGGLLGGGPFSETLSF
TRBD1	TRBJ1-2	TRBV9	NA	TGTGCCAGCAGCGTTGGAGACAGGGGGTATGGCTACACCTTC	CASSVGDRGYGYTF
NA	TRBJ2-3	TRBV6-1	NA	TGTGCCAGCAGTGAAGGACCTATAATCACAGATACGCAGTATTTT	CASSEGPIITDTQYF
TRBD1	TRBJ2-5	TRBV6-1	NA	TGTGCCAGCAGTGAAGCCGGGACAGGGGTTGGAGAGACCCAGTACTTC	CASSEAGTGVGETQYF
NA	TRBJ2-1	TRBV6-1	NA	TGTGCCAGCAGGGTGAGGGGGAGGGGGCCGAATGAGCAGTTCTTC	CASRVRGRGPNEQFF
NA	TRBJ2-7	TRBV14	NA	TGTGCCAGCAGCCAATACGGACTGTCCGAGCAGTACTTC	CASSQYGLSEQYF
NA	TRBJ1-2	TRBV28	NA	TGTGCCAGCAGCCAAGGGGTAGTTAACTATGGCTACACCTTC	CASSQGVVNYGYTF
NA	TRBJ2-4	TRBV6-1	NA	TGTGCCAGCAGTGACGCCGGGCTGGGGGTCAAAGACATGCAGTACTTC	CASSDAGLGVKDMQYF
NA	TRBJ2-4	TRBV10-2	NA	TGCGGCAGCTGGGGGCTGGGGGCCAAAAACATTCAGTACTTC	CGSWGLGAKNIQYF
TRBD2	TRBJ2-4	TRBV4-2	NA	TGTGCCAGCAGCCAAGATGGCGGGAGGGTAAAAAACATTCAGTACTTC	CASSQDGGRVKNIQYF
TRBD1	TRBJ1-2	TRBV4-1	NA	TGCGCCAGCAGCAGTAGCGGACAGGGGGCGTATGGCTACACCTTC	CASSSSGQGAYGYTF
NA	TRBJ2-1	TRBV27	NA	TGTGCCAGCAGTCGATACAATGAGCAGTTCTTC	CASSRYNEQFF
NA	TRBJ1-3	TRBV7-6	NA	TGTGCCAGCAGCTTATGGGACGGTGCTGGAAACACCATATATTTT	CASSLWDGAGNTIYF
NA	TRBJ2-1	TRBV11-2	NA	TGTGCCAGCAGCTTAGATTTTATGGCAGAGTACAATGAGCAGTTCTTC	CASSLDFMAEYNEQFF
NA	TRBJ1-5	TRBV10-2	many	TGCGCCAGCAGTGAGTCGAAGGGACAGCCCCAGCATTTT	CASSESKGQPQHF
NA	TRBJ2-1	TRBV6-1	NA	TGTGCGAGCAGTGAGGGATGTCCGCAAGAGACCCAGTATTTC	CASSEGCPQETQYF
TRBD2	TRBJ2-1	TRBV6-1	NA	TGTGCCAGCAGTGAAACGTGGGCTAGCGGCACCAATGCGCAGTTCTTC	CASSETWASGTNAQFF
NA	TRBJ1-2	TRBV6-1	few	TGTGCCAGCAGTGAACTTGGACAGAGGGGCTACACCTTC	CASSELGQRGYTF
NA	TRBJ2-1	TRBV5-1	NA	TGCGCCAGCAGCGAAGCGGGACACTCCTACAATGAGCAGTTCTTC	CASSEAGHSYNEQFF
NA	TRBJ2-3	TRBV7-2	many	TGTGCCAGCAGCTCCCTCAGCGGGCCCACCTATACGCAGTATTTT	CASSSLSGPTYTQYF
NA	TRBJ2-2	TRBV27	NA	TGTGCCAGCCAGGCGACAAGCACAGGGGAGCTGTTTTTT	CASQATSTGELFF
NA	TRBJ2-5	TRBV6-2/TRBV6-3	many	TGTGCCAGCGGGGAGGGGGCGCTGGGAGAGACCCAGTACTTC	CASGEGALGETQYF
NA	TRBJ2-4	TRBV6-1	once	TGTGCCAGCAGTGAATCGGGGATGTGGGCCAGAGACACTCAGTACTTC	CASSESGMWARDTQYF
NA	TRBJ2-3	TRBV7-2	few	TGTGCCAGCAGCTTAGGAGAGGCAGATACGCAGTATTTT	CASSLGEADTQYF
NA	TRBJ2-4	TRBV6-1	NA	TGTGCCAGCACGGGGCAGTGGGGAGCCAATATTCAGTATTTC	CASTGQWGANIQYF
TRBD1	TRBJ2-1	TRBV14	many	TGTGCCAGCAGCCGACAGGGGAGCTCCTACAATGAGCAGTTCTTC	CASSRQGSSYNEQFF
NA	TRBJ2-3	TRBV10-1	NA	TGCGCCAGCAGCCCGGGAGTGAGTTCCGGGAAGCAGTATTTT	CASSPGVSSGKQYF
TRBD2	TRBJ2-7	TRBV6-1	NA	TGTGCCAGCTCCTCGGGGGGGAGCGACACAGATATGCAGTACTTC	CASSSGGSDTDMQYF
TRBD1	TRBJ1-2	TRBV4-1	NA	TGCGCCAGCAGCCAAGGGACAGGTGACGGCTACACCTTC	CASSQGTGDGYTF
NA	TRBJ2-1	TRBV6-5	NA	TGTGCCAGCAGTTATAGGGACGGCAATGAGCAGTTCTTC	CASSYRDGNEQFF
TRBD2	TRBJ2-3	TRBV6-1	NA	TGTGCCAGCTCCGGTCTAGCGGCTGTGCGCACAGATGCGCAGTATTTT	CASSGLAAVRTDAQYF
NA	TRBJ2-1	TRBV6-1	NA	TGTGCCAGCCTCAGAGGGGGATCCTACAATGAGCAGTTCTTC	CASLRGGSYNEQFF
NA	TRBJ2-4	TRBV4-1	NA	TGCGCCAGCAGCCCGGGGGGCGTGGCCACAAACACGCAGTATTTC	CASSPGGVATNTQYF
NA	TRBJ2-7	TRBV6-1	medium-sized	TGTGCGGGGGGACTGGAGCAGTACTTC	CAGGLEQYF
NA	TRBJ2-1	TRBV6-1	NA	TGTGCCAGCCCGCTGGGAAAACGGGCATACAACAATGAGCAGTTCTTC	CASPLGKRAYNNEQFF